This T cell receptor (beta chain) originates from a study of cytomegalovirus exposure and HLA in healthy donors. Findings and limits, study-wide: Cytomegalovirus status, reportedly, was diagnosed with high specificity and sensitivity by the classifier.

Using immunoSEQ multiplex PCR, the repertoire was profiled, and TCRdb retains in-frame clones only, with some absent. The repertoire holds under 150,000 clones, with approximately 90% as singletons. Looked up from germline, CDR1 is LNHDA and CDR2 is SQIVND (reference sequence). With 7 bases removed from V and 5 bases from J, the gap between germline ends came to 9 bases. The CDR3 runs to 12 residues. This clone has only a few counts. Antigen unknown. The chain couples TRBV19 to TRBJ2-1; perhaps TRBD2 as D (6 bases). The receptor was isolated from a young man in good health and CMV-seronegative. Specimen: PBMCs. Here the CDR3 DNA reads TGTGCCAGTACCCGGGAGAACAATGAGCAGTTCTTC. Protein sequence: CASTRENNEQFF.